Shown below are 16 T cell receptor beta chains from a single sample sequenced in a study of blood T cell repertoires in COVID-19. Profiled with immunoSEQ multiplex PCR; TCRdb holds only in-frame clones, not every one. Among 250,000 to 350,000 clones, about 90% were seen once, and the ten largest hold about 1.7%. Sequencing used PBMCs or T cells enriched from blood (not recorded which). The receptors were gathered from a woman aged 18-29 years with acute COVID-19.

The V gene is TRBV12-5, the J gene TRBJ2-2, with D possibly matching TRBD1 (5 bases). Germline lookup yields CDR1 LGHNT and CDR2 FRNRAP. Trimming pared 1 base from V and 4 bases from J, leaving 7 bases between. The CDR3 spans 14 residues. The CDR3 DNA reads as TGTGCTAGTGGTTTGGCAACAGGCACCGGGGAGCTGTTTTTT. It translates to CASGLATGTGELFF.

The chain is built from TRBV7-3 and TRBJ2-3; 8 positions match TRBD2. The CDR3 has 14 residues. Germline loops: CDR1 SGHTA, CDR2 FQGTGA. The ends lost 5 bases at V and 9 bases at J; junction bases unmatched: 10. Written as DNA, the CDR3 is TGTGCCAGCAGCGCGGACGGGAGGGCCATAACGCAGTATTTT. Protein: CASSADGRAITQYF.

V gene TRBV11-2 combines with J gene TRBJ2-7; possibly TRBD2 for D (5 bases). With 11 bases removed from V and 3 bases from J, the gap between germline ends came to 20 bases. This CDR3 region has 14 residues. Per the germline V gene, CDR1 is SGHAT and CDR2 is FQNNGV. The CDR3 DNA reads as TGTGCCTCGCTCGTAGGAGGCGGTTACTACGAGCAGTACTTC. Encoded protein: CASLVGGGYYEQYF. Full variable domain (rest looked up from reference TRBV11-2 and TRBJ2-7): EAGVAQSPRYKIIEKRQSVAFWCNPISGHATLYWYQQILGQGPKLLIQFQNNGVVDDSQLPKDRFSAERLKGVDSTLKIQPAKLEDSAVYLCASLVGGGYYEQYFGPGTRLTVT.

The chain joins TRBV18 to TRBJ1-4; 9 bases line up with TRBD1. With V trimmed by 1 base and J by 4 bases, 7 bases remained unmatched. The CDR3 is 17 amino acids. Per the germline V gene, CDR1 is KGHSH and CDR2 is LQKENI. CDR3 protein: CASSPLGRTGVNEKLFF. DNA for the CDR3: TGTGCCAGCTCACCACTGGGACGGACAGGGGTTAATGAAAAACTGTTTTTT. Complete variable domain (other parts from reference TRBV18 and TRBJ1-4): NAGVMQNPRHLVRRRGQEARLRCSPMKGHSHVYWYRQLPEEGLKFMVYLQKENIIDESGMPKERFSAEFPKEGPSILRIQQVVRGDSAAYFCASSPLGRTGVNEKLFFGSGTQLSVL.

CDR3 coding DNA: TGTGCCACCAGTGATCCGCTAGCGGGATATTCCCACGAGCAGTACTTC. It yields the protein CATSDPLAGYSHEQYF. This chain joins TRBV24-1 and TRBJ2-7, with 9 bases aligning to TRBD2. Germline V gene lookup returns CDR1 KGHDR and CDR2 SFDVKD. Trimming took 3 bases from V and 5 from J; bases not matched to a gene: 10. CDR3 length: 16 residues.

V usage is TRBV5-4 and J usage is TRBJ2-5; 7 bases are a match to TRBD2. The V gene's germline CDR1 is SGHNT and CDR2 YYREEE (reference sequence). The trim removed 4 bases at V and 5 bases at J, leaving 8 bases unmatched. The CDR3 is 14 amino acids. CDR3 loop: CASSKVLAAETQYF. The CDR3 DNA reads as TGTGCCAGCAGCAAAGTGCTAGCGGCCGAGACCCAGTACTTC.

This chain links TRBV27 with TRBJ2-7, with TRBD2 identical over 11 bases. The CDR3 extends over 14 amino acids. The germline V gene has CDR1 MNHEY and CDR2 SMNVEV (reference sequence). Losses at the gene ends were 3 bases for V and 3 bases for J; bases not matched to a gene: 1. As DNA, the CDR3 is TGTGCCAGCAGTTTCCTAGCGGGAGGCTACGAGCAGTACTTC. Encoded protein: CASSFLAGGYEQYF.

The chain uses TRBV6-1 and TRBJ2-1; 9 nucleotides agree with TRBD2. Germline CDR1 reads MNHNS; CDR2 reads SASEGT. This CDR3 has 18 residues. V was pared by 4 bases and J by 6 bases, with 16 bases of the junction left unmatched. The CDR3 spells CASSGQSVFGTSFNEQFF. CDR3 nucleotides: TGTGCCAGCAGTGGCCAAAGCGTTTTTGGGACTAGCTTCAATGAGCAGTTCTTC.

The genes are TRBV6-4 and TRBJ2-3, with D hard to call. V was cut by 2 bases and J by 9 bases, with 6 bases left in between. Germline V gene sequence: CDR1 MRHNA, CDR2 SNTAGT. The CDR3 spans 11 residues. The CDR3 loop reads CASSDPGTQYF. The CDR3, as DNA: TGTGCCAGCAGTGACCCCGGGACGCAGTATTTT.

This rearrangement joins TRBV15 to TRBJ2-7, with 12 positions matching TRBD2. The CDR3 has 17 amino acids. CDR1 LNHNV and CDR2 YYDKDF come from the germline V gene (reference sequence). Trimming cost V 1 base and J 6 bases; bases outside gene matches: 10. The CDR3 here is CATSRADYGLAGIEQYF. CDR3 bases: TGTGCCACCAGCAGAGCAGACTATGGACTAGCGGGGATCGAGCAGTACTTC.

The rearrangement links TRBV7-9 to TRBJ2-1; 7 bases agree with TRBD2. The CDR3 has 16 amino acids. The germline V gene has CDR1 SEHNR and CDR2 FQNEAQ (reference sequence). Germline trimming cut 5 bases from V and 7 bases from J; bases unmatched to any gene: 14. The CDR3 protein is CASSRGGQVPGNEQFF. Here the CDR3 DNA reads TGTGCCAGCAGCCGCGGGGGTCAGGTCCCTGGGAATGAGCAGTTCTTC.

The chain couples TRBV28 to TRBJ1-2, with D tentatively TRBD1 (6 bases). This CDR3 contains 12 residues. The germline V gene encodes CDR1 MDHEN and CDR2 SYDVKM. V lost 6 bases, J lost 7 bases, and 12 bases lay in between. The chain's CDR3 is CASSPGGLGYTF. In nucleotides, the CDR3 is TGTGCCAGCAGCCCGGGGGGGCTTGGCTACACCTTC.

CDR3 DNA: TGTGCCAGCAGCTTGGGGAGTGACCCAGATACGCAGTATTTT. As protein: CASSLGSDPDTQYF. This rearrangement joins TRBV5-4 to TRBJ2-3; D is unresolved. V lost 0 bases to trimming and J lost 4 bases, with 9 bases between them. This CDR3 contains 14 residues. CDR1 is SGHNT, CDR2 YYREEE, per germline (reference sequence).

This rearrangement joins TRBV5-6 to TRBJ1-2, with 9 bases matching TRBD1. This CDR3 contains 16 residues. Losses at the gene ends were 0 bases for V and 5 bases for J; bases not matched to a gene: 8. The germline CDR1 and CDR2 sequences are SGHDT and YYEEEE. The chain's CDR3 is CASSLDPGQGGYGYTF. DNA for the CDR3: TGTGCCAGCAGCTTGGATCCGGGACAGGGAGGGTATGGCTACACCTTC.

The rearrangement uses TRBV30 and TRBJ1-6; D perhaps matches TRBD1 (6 bases). V was pared by 4 bases and J by 5 bases, with 12 bases between. The CDR3 consists of 14 residues. Per the germline V gene, CDR1 is GTSNPN and CDR2 is SVGIG (reference sequence). CDR3 amino acids: CAWTTTGHNSPLHF. CDR3 DNA sequence: TGTGCCTGGACCACGACAGGTCATAATTCACCCCTCCACTTT.

The chain couples TRBV6-2 or TRBV6-3 to TRBJ2-1; 11 bases are a match to TRBD1. Looked up from germline, CDR1 is MNHEY and CDR2 is SVGEGT. J gave up 6 bases and V 3 bases, and 7 bases lay outside the gene matches. This CDR3 comprises 16 residues. DNA of the CDR3: TGTGCCAGCAGTTATAAGCGGGACAGGGGGTCCAATGAGCAGTTCTTC. The encoded protein is CASSYKRDRGSNEQFF.